The 16 T cell receptor beta chains in this list originate from one sample, sequenced in a study of cytomegalovirus exposure and HLA in healthy donors. Using immunoSEQ multiplex PCR, the repertoire was profiled, and TCRdb retains in-frame clones only, with some absent. The repertoire holds 70,000 or so clones, with 90% to 95% as singletons. The sequenced sample was PBMCs. These receptor sequences come from a man between 18 and 29 years old in good health and CMV-seropositive.

This sequence joins TRBV2 and TRBJ2-1, with 10 positions matching TRBD2. The CDR3 totals 19 residues. Trimming removed 6 bases from V and 0 bases from J; junction bases left unmatched: 14. From germline, CDR1 is SNHLY and CDR2 FYNNEI. The CDR3 is CASSQPPASSGSSYNEQFF. The CDR3 bases are TGTGCCAGCAGCCAACCCCCCGCCTCTAGCGGGAGCTCCTACAATGAGCAGTTCTTC.

Comment on this clone: A junction boundary mismatches the germline segment, possibly from a read error. The genes are TRBV7-7 and TRBJ2-5; D might be TRBD2 (5 bases). CDR1 and CDR2 from the germline V gene are SSHAT and FNYEAQ (reference sequence). This CDR3 is 14 amino acids long. Here the CDR3 DNA reads TGTGCTAGCAGCACTAACCCGGGAAAAGAGACCCAGTACTTC. This codes for CASSTNPGKETQYF.

V and J are TRBV9 and TRBJ2-1; TRBD2 matches at 10 bases. The CDR3 contains 17 residues. CDR1 is SGDLS, CDR2 YYNGEE, per germline. Trimming at V came to 4 bases and at J to 5 bases, leaving 12 bases not matched to a gene. CDR3 residues: CASSPRRSSGRDNEQFF. As DNA, the CDR3 is TGTGCCAGCAGCCCACGAAGGTCGAGCGGGAGGGACAATGAGCAGTTCTTC.

This clone was seen just once. The rearrangement joins TRBV19 to TRBJ2-7; the match to TRBD2 covers 10 bases. The CDR3 is 16 residues long. In germline, CDR1 is LNHDA, CDR2 SQIVND (reference sequence). V shed 5 bases, J shed 2 bases, and the junction held 9 bases outside the gene matches. CDR3 nucleotides: TGTGCCAGTAGTCAGCCCAGCGGGAGGGGAACCTACGAGCAGTACTTC. The encoded protein is CASSQPSGRGTYEQYF.

This sequence joins TRBV5-8 and TRBJ1-2, with D hard to call. This CDR3 is 13 amino acids long. Germline CDR1 SGHTS, CDR2 YDEGEE. Trimming removed 10 bases from V and 7 bases from J, with 20 bases in between. The CDR3 coding sequence is TGTGCCTTAGAATCGGGAAGGCGACGTGGCTACACCTTC. This gives the protein CALESGRRRGYTF.

The chain carries TRBV9 and TRBJ2-5, with 9 bases identical to TRBD2. The CDR3 consists of 17 residues. Trimming cost V 4 bases and J 5 bases; bases outside gene matches: 15. In germline, CDR1 is SGDLS, CDR2 YYNGEE. CDR3 sequence: CASSISPLAGAGETQYF. The CDR3 DNA reads as TGTGCCAGCAGCATCTCCCCTTTAGCGGGGGCCGGGGAGACCCAGTACTTC.

Concerning this clone itself: A junction end diverges from the germline sequence, so it may reflect a read error. The gene calls are TRBV28 and TRBJ2-7; 7 nucleotides line up with TRBD2. The CDR3 loop spans 17 amino acids. Germline CDR1 and CDR2: MDHEN and SYDVKM. CDR3 region: CASSPQLGEEGSGTPNF. CDR3 DNA: TGTGCCAGCAGTCCACAACTGGGGGAGGAGGGAAGCGGGACCCCCAACTTC.

The CDR3 loop reads CASSVGIAGVETGELFF. The CDR3 DNA follows: TGTGCCAGCAGCGTTGGGATAGCGGGAGTGGAGACCGGGGAGCTGTTTTTT. The rearrangement joins TRBV9 to TRBJ2-2, with TRBD2 identical over 9 bases. V gave up 2 bases and J gave up 5 bases; unmatched junction bases: 10. The CDR3 is made up of 17 amino acids. The germline gives CDR1 SGDLS, CDR2 YYNGEE. Variable domain in full (rest from reference TRBV9 and TRBJ2-2): DSGVTQTPKHLITATGQRVTLRCSPRSGDLSVYWYQQSLDQGLQFLIQYYNGEERAKGNILERFSAQQFPDLHSELNLSSLELGDSALYFCASSVGIAGVETGELFFGEGSRLTVL.

The count of this clone is one. The chain uses TRBV6-1 and TRBJ1-5, with D possibly TRBD1 on 5 matching bases. With 1 base removed from V and 5 bases from J, the gap between germline ends came to 12 bases. The CDR3 is 15 residues long. Per germline, CDR1 MNHNS and CDR2 SASEGT. CDR3 in amino acids: CASSEGRGRDQPQHF. CDR3 in DNA: TGTGCCAGCAGTGAAGGGAGGGGACGAGATCAGCCCCAGCATTTT.

The chain uses TRBV29-1 and TRBJ2-6; no reliable D call. The CDR3 has 15 residues. V lost 7 bases and J lost 4, with 17 bases in between. In germline, CDR1 is SQVTM, CDR2 ANQGSEA. CDR3 sequence: CSAAKTVTGANVLTF. CDR3 in DNA: TGCAGCGCCGCGAAAACAGTCACCGGGGCCAACGTCCTGACTTTC.

The CDR3 loop is CAWSGPPSGETQYF. Written as DNA, the CDR3 is TGTGCCTGGAGTGGGCCTCCTTCGGGAGAGACCCAGTACTTC. J is TRBJ2-5 and V is TRBV30; D unclear. The V and J ends lost 1 base and 4 bases respectively, with 13 bases between them. The germline V gene has CDR1 GTSNPN and CDR2 SVGIG (reference sequence). This CDR3 is built from 14 residues.

The chain has TRBV2 and TRBJ2-5, with TRBD2 identical over 15 bases. V trimming: 5 bases; J trimming: 5 bases; junction bases outside the gene matches: 9. The CDR3 has 17 amino acids. Germline lookup yields CDR1 SNHLY and CDR2 FYNNEI. This CDR3 reads CASSPGTSGRSLETQYF. The CDR3 DNA sequence: TGTGCCAGCAGTCCAGGGACTAGCGGGAGGAGTCTGGAGACCCAGTACTTC.

This clone has a handful of counts. V gene TRBV27 combines with J gene TRBJ1-2; TRBD1 might be the D (6 bases). In germline, CDR1 is MNHEY, CDR2 SMNVEV (reference sequence). With 6 bases removed from V and 6 bases from J, the gap between germline ends came to 14 bases. The CDR3 runs 13 residues. DNA of the CDR3: TGTGCCAGCAGCTTCACAGGGAGCAATGGCTACACCTTC. Protein product: CASSFTGSNGYTF.

The V gene is TRBV28, the J gene TRBJ1-3; perhaps TRBD1 as D (5 bases). With 5 bases removed from V and 4 bases from J, the gap between germline ends came to 15 bases. Per germline, CDR1 MDHEN and CDR2 SYDVKM. The CDR3 consists of 15 residues. This CDR3 reads CASSGAVGGGNTIYF. As DNA, the CDR3 is TGTGCCAGCAGTGGGGCAGTCGGAGGGGGAAACACCATATATTTT.

This chain links TRBV4-1 with TRBJ2-7; D is perhaps TRBD2 (6 bases). Trimming cost V 3 bases and J 1 base, with 13 bases left between them. The CDR3 has 15 amino acids. CDR1 MGHRA and CDR2 YSYEKL come from the germline V gene. The CDR3 is CASSHQVAVSYEQYF. The CDR3 nucleotides read TGCGCCAGCAGCCATCAAGTAGCGGTGTCCTACGAGCAGTACTTC.

This chain connects TRBV18 to TRBJ2-3, with 9 nucleotides matching TRBD1. CDR3 length equals 16 residues. V shed 4 bases, J shed 4 bases, and the junction held 9 bases outside the gene matches. Germline V lookup: CDR1 KGHSH, CDR2 LQKENI. The CDR3 DNA reads TGTGCCAGCTCACAGCCCAACAGGGGGCCGGCAGATACGCAGTATTTT. As protein: CASSQPNRGPADTQYF.